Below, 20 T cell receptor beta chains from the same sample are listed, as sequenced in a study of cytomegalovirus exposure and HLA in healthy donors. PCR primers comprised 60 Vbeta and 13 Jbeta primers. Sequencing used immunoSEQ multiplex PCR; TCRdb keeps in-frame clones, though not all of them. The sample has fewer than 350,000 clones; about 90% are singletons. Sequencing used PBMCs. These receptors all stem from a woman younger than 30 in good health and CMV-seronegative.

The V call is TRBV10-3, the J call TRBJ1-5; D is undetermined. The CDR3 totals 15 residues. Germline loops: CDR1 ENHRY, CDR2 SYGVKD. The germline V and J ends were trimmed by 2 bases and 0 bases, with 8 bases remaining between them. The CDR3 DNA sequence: TGTGCCATCAGTGAGAACAGCCTTAGCAATCAGCCCCAGCATTTT. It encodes CAISENSLSNQPQHF.

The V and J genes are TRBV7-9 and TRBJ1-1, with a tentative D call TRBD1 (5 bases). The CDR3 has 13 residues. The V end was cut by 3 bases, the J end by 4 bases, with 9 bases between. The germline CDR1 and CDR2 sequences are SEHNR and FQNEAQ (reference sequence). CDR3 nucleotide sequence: TGTGCCAGCAGCTTTGGGGGGTTCACTGAAGCTTTCTTT. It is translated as CASSFGGFTEAFF.

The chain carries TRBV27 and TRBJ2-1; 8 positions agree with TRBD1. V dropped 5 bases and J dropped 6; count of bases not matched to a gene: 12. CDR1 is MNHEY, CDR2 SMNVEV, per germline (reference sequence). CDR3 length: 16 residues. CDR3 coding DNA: TGTGCCAGCAGTCTACAGACAGGGGCCTATTTCAATGAGCAGTTCTTC. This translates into CASSLQTGAYFNEQFF.

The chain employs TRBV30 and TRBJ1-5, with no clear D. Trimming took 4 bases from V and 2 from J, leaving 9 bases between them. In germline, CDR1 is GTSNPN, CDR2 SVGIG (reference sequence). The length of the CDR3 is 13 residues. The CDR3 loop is CAWTLGGNQPQHF. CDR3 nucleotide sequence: TGTGCCTGGACGCTCGGGGGCAATCAGCCCCAGCATTTT.

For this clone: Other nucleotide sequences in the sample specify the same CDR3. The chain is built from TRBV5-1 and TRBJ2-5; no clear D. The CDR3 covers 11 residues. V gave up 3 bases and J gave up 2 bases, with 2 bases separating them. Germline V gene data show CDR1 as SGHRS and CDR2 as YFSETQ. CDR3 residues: CASSSQETQYF. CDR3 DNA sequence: TGCGCCAGCAGCTCGCAAGAGACCCAGTACTTC.

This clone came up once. The CDR3 nucleotides are TGTGCCAGCTCCTGGGGGGGGGCCGAGACCTATGGCTACACCTTC. Residues: CASSWGGAETYGYTF. The chain combines TRBV6-5 with TRBJ1-2; possibly TRBD1 for D (6 bases). V was cut by 8 bases and J by 4 bases, with 20 bases left in between. CDR3 size: 15 residues. Germline V lookup: CDR1 MNHEY, CDR2 SVGAGI.

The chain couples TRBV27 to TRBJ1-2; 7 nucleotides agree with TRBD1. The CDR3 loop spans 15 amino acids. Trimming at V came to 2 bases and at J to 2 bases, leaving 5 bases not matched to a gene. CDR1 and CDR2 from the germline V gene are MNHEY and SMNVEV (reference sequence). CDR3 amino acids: CASSLTGTENYGYTF. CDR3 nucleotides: TGTGCCAGCAGTTTAACAGGGACAGAGAACTATGGCTACACCTTC.

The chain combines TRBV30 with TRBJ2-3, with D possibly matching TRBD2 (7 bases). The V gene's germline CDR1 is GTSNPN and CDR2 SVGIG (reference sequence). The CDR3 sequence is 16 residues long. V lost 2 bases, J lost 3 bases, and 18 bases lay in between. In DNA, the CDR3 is TGTGCCTGGAGTTCCGGGGGGCCGCTTAGGACAGATACGCAGTATTTT. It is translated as CAWSSGGPLRTDTQYF.

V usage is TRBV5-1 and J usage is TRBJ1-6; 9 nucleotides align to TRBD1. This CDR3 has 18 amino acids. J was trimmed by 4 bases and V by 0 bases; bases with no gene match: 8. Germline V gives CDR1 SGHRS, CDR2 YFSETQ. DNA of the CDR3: TGCGCCAGCAGCTTGGTTGGGACAGGGACGGTTTATAATTCACCCCTCCACTTT. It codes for CASSLVGTGTVYNSPLHF.

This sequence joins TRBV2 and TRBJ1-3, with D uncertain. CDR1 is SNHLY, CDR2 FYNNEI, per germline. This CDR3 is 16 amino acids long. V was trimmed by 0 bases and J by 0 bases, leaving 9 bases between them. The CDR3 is CASSEAIPSSGNTIYF. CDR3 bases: TGTGCCAGCAGTGAAGCAATACCTAGCTCTGGAAACACCATATATTTT.

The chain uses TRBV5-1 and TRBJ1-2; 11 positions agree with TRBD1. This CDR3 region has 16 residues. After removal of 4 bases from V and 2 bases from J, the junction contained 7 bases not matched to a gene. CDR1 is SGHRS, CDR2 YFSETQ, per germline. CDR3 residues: CASSPRTGGQNYGYTF. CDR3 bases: TGCGCCAGCAGCCCGCGGACAGGGGGCCAGAACTATGGCTACACCTTC.

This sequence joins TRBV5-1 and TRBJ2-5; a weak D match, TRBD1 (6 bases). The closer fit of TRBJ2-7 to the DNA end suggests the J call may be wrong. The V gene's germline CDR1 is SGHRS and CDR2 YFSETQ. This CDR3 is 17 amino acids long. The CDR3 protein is CASSWKSRDTTTYEQYF. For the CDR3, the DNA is TGCGCCAGCAGCTGGAAATCCCGGGACACCACTACCTACGAGCAGTACTTC.

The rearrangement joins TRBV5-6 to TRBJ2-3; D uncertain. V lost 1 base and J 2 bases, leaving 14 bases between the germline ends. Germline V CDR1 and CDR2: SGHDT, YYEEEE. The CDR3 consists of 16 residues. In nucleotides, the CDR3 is TGTGCCAGCAGCTTGCGTATCCTCGGGTCCACAGATACGCAGTATTTT. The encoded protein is CASSLRILGSTDTQYF.

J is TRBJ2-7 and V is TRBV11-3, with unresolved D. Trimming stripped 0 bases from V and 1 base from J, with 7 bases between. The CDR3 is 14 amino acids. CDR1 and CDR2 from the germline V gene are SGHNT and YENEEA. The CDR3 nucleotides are TGTGCCAGCAGCTTAGATAGAGGTTCCTACGAGCAGTACTTC. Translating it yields CASSLDRGSYEQYF.

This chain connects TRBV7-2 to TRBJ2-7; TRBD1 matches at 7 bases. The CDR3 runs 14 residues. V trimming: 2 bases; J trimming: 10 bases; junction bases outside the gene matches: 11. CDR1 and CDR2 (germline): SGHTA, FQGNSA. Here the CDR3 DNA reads TGTGCCAGCAGCTTACCCGGACAGGCCTTATATCAGTACTTC. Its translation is CASSLPGQALYQYF. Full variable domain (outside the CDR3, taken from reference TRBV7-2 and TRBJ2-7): GAGVSQSPSNKVTEKGKDVELRCDPISGHTALYWYRQSLGQGLEFLIYFQGNSAPDKSGLPSDRFSAERTGGSVSTLTIQRTQQEDSAVYLCASSLPGQALYQYFGPGTRLTVT.

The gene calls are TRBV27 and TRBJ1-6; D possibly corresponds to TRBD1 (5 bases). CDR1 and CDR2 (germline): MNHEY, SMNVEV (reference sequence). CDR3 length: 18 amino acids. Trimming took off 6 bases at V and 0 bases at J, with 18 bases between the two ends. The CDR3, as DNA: TGTGCCAGCAGGCTGACAGTCCGTTACTCCTCCTATAATTCACCCCTCCACTTT. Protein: CASRLTVRYSSYNSPLHF.

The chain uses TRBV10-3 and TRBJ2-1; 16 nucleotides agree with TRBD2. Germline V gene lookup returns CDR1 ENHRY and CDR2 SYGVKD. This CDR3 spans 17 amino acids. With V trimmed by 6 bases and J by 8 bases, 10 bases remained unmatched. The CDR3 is CAIRPGLAGGPLDEQFF. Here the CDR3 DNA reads TGTGCCATCAGGCCGGGACTAGCGGGGGGGCCTTTAGATGAGCAGTTCTTC.

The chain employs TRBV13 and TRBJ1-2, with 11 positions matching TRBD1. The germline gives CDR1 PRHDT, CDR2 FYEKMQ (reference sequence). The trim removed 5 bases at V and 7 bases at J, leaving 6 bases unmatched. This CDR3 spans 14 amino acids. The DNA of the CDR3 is TGTGCCAGCAGCCAGGGACAGGGGGTTTCTGGCTACACCTTC. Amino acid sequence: CASSQGQGVSGYTF.

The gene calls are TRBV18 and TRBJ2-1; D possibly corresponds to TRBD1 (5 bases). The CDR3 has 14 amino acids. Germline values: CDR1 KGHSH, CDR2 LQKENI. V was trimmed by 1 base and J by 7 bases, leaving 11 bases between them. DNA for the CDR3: TGTGCCAGCTCACCACGCTCAGGGATGAATGAGCAGTTCTTC. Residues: CASSPRSGMNEQFF. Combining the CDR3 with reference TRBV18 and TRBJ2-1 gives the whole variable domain NAGVMQNPRHLVRRRGQEARLRCSPMKGHSHVYWYRQLPEEGLKFMVYLQKENIIDESGMPKERFSAEFPKEGPSILRIQQVVRGDSAAYFCASSPRSGMNEQFFGPGTRLTVL.

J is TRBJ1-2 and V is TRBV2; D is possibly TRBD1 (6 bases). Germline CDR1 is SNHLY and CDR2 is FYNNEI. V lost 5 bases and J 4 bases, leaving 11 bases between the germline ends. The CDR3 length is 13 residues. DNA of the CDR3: TGTGCCAGCAGTCCACAGGGTCTCTATGGCTACACCTTC. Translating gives CASSPQGLYGYTF.